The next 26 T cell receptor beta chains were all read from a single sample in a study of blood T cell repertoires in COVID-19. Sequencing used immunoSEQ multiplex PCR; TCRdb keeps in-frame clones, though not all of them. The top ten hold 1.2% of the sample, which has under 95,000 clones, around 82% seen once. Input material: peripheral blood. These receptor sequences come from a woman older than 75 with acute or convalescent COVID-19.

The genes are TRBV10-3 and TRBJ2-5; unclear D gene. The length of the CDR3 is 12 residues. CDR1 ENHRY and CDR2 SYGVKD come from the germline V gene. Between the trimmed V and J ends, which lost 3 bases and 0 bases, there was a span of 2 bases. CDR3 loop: CAISDDQETQYF. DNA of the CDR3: TGTGCCATCAGTGACGACCAAGAGACCCAGTACTTC.

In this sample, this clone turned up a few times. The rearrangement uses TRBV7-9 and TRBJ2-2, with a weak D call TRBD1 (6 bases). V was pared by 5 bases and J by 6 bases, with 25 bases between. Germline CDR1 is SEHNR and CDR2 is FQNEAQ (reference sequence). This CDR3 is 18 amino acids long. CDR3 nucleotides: TGTGCCAGCAGCCAGGGGCTATCCGAGCGAGGTCCCCCCGGGGAGCTGTTTTTT. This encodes CASSQGLSERGPPGELFF.

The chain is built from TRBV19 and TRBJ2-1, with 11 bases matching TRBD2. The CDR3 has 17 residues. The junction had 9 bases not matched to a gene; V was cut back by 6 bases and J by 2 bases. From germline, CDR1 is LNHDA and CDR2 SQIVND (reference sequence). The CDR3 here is CASSHFGLAGTYNEQFF. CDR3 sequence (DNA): TGTGCCAGTAGCCACTTCGGACTAGCGGGTACCTACAATGAGCAGTTCTTC.

The CDR3 region is CASSPSGTGGYNEQFF. The CDR3, as DNA: TGTGCCAGCAGCCCCTCTGGGACAGGGGGCTACAATGAGCAGTTCTTC. V usage is TRBV5-4 and J usage is TRBJ2-1, with 11 bases lining up with TRBD1. Germline CDR1 reads SGHNT; CDR2 reads YYREEE (reference sequence). CDR3 size: 16 residues. The V and J ends lost 4 bases and 3 bases, in that order; junction bases with no gene match: 6.

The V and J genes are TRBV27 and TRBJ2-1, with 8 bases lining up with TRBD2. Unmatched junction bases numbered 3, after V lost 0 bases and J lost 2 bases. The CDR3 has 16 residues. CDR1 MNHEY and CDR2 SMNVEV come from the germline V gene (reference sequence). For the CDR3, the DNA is TGTGCCAGCAGTTTATCGATTAGCGGGGCCTACAATGAGCAGTTCTTC. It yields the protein CASSLSISGAYNEQFF.

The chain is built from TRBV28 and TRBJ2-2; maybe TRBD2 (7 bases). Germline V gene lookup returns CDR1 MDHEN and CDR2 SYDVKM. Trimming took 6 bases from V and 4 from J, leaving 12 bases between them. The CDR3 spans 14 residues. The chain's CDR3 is CASREGGATGELFF. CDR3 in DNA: TGTGCCAGCAGGGAAGGGGGGGCCACCGGGGAGCTGTTTTTT.

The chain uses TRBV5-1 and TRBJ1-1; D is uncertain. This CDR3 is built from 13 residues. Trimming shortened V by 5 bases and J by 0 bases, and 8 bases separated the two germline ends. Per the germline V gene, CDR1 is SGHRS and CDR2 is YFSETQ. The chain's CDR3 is CASRFDMNTEAFF. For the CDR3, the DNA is TGCGCCAGCAGATTTGACATGAACACTGAAGCTTTCTTT.

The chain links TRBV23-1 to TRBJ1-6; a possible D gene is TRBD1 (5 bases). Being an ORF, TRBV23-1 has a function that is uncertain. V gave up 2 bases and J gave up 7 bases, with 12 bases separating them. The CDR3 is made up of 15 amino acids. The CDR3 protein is CASSQRAGTNSPLHF. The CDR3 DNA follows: TGCGCCAGCAGTCAAAGGGCGGGGACCAATTCACCCCTCCACTTT.

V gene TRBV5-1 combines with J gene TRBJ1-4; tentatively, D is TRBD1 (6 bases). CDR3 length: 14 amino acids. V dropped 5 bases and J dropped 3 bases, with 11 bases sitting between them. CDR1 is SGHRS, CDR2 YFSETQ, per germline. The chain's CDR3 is CASRTGTPNEKLFF. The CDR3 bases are TGCGCCAGCAGAACCGGGACACCTAATGAAAAACTGTTTTTT.

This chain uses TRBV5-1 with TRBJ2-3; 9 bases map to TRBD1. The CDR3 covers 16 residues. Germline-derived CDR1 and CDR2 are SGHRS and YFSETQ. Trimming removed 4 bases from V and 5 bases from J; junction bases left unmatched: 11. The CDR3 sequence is CASSLARQGDIDTQYF. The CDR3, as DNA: TGCGCCAGCAGCCTCGCCCGACAGGGGGATATAGATACGCAGTATTTT.

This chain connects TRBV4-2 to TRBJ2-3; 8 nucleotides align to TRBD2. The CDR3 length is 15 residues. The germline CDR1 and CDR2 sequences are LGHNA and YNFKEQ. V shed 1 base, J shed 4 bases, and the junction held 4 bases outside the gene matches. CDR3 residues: CASSQGAGAPDTQYF. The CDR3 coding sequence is TGTGCCAGCAGCCAAGGAGCGGGAGCTCCAGATACGCAGTATTTT.

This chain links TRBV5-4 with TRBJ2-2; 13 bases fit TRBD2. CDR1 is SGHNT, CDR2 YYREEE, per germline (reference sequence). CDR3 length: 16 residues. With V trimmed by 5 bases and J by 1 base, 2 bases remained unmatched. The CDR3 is CASRGTSGVNTGELFF. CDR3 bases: TGTGCCAGCAGGGGGACTAGCGGGGTGAACACCGGGGAGCTGTTTTTT.

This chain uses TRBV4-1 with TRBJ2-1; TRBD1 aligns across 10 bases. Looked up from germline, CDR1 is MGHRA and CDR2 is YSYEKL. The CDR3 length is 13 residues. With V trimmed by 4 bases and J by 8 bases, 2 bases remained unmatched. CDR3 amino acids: CASSRDRGDEQFF. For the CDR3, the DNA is TGCGCCAGCAGCCGGGACAGGGGCGATGAGCAGTTCTTC.

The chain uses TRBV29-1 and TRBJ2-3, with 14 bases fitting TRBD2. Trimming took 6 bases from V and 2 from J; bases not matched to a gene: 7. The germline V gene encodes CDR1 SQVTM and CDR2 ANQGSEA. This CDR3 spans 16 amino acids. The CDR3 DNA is TGCAGCGTGGGACTAGCGGGGGCCCTCCCCACAGATACGCAGTATTTT. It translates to CSVGLAGALPTDTQYF.

CDR3 nucleotide sequence: TGTGCCACCAGTTTAGGGACAGGCTGGCCCGGGGAGCTGTTTTTT. Its protein is CATSLGTGWPGELFF. V and J are TRBV24-1 and TRBJ2-2; TRBD1 matches 8 bases. V gave up 6 bases and J gave up 6 bases; unmatched junction bases: 8. Germline V lookup: CDR1 KGHDR, CDR2 SFDVKD. The CDR3 has 15 amino acids.

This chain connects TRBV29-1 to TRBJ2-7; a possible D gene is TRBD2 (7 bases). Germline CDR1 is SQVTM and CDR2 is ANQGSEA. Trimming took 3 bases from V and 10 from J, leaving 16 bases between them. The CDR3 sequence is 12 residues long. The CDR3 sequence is CSVDIGGALQYF. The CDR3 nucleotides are TGCAGCGTTGACATTGGGGGGGCCTTACAGTACTTC.

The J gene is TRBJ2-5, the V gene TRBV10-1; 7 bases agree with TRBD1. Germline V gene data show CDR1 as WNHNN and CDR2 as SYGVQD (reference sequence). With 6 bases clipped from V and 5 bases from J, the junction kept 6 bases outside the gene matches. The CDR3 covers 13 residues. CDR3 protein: CASSRGTQETQYF. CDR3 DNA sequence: TGCGCCAGCAGCAGGGGGACCCAGGAGACCCAGTACTTC.

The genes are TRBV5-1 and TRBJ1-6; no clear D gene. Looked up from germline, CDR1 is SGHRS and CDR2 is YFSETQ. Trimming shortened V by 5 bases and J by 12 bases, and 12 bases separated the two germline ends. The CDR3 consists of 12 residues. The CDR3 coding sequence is TGCGCCAGCAGTTCGACGGGTGTACCCCTCCACTTT. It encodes CASSSTGVPLHF.

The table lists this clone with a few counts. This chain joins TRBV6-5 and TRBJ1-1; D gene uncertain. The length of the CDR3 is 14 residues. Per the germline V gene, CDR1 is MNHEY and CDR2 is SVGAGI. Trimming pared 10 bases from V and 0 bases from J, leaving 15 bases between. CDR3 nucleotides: TGTGCCACCACCGGGGAGGTTATGAACACTGAAGCTTTCTTT. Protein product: CATTGEVMNTEAFF.

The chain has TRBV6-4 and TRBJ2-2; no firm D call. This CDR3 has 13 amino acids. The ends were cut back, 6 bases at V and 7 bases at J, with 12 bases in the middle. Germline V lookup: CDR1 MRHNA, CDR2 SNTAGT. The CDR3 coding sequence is TGTGCCAGCAGCGAGCAAAGAGGCGGGGAGCTGTTTTTT. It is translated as CASSEQRGGELFF.

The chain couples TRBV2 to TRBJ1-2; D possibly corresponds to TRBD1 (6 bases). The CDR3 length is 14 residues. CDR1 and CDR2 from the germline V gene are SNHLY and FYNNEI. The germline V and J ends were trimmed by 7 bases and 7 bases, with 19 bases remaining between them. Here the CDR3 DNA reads TGTGCCAGCACAGGGGAACCCCTCCCAGGTGGCTACACCTTC. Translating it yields CASTGEPLPGGYTF.

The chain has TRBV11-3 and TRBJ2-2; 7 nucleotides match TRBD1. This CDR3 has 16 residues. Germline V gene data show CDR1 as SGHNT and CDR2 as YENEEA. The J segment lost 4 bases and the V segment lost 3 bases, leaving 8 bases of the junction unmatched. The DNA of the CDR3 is TGTGCCAGCAGCTTTTTTTCCGCAGGGGGCACCGGGGAGCTGTTTTTT. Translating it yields CASSFFSAGGTGELFF.

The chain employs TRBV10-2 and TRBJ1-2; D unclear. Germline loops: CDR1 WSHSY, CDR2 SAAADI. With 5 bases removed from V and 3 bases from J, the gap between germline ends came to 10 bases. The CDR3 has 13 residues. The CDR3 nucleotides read TGCGCCAGCAGTCTCAGGTCTGACTATGGCTACACCTTC. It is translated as CASSLRSDYGYTF.

The CDR3 protein is CASSDLGKNIQYF. The CDR3 DNA reads TGTGCCAGCAGTGATCTAGGCAAAAACATTCAGTACTTC. The chain links TRBV6-1 to TRBJ2-4; D is undetermined. Germline CDR1 MNHNS, CDR2 SASEGT. This CDR3 region has 13 residues. Trimming took off 3 bases at V and 3 bases at J, with 6 bases between the two ends.

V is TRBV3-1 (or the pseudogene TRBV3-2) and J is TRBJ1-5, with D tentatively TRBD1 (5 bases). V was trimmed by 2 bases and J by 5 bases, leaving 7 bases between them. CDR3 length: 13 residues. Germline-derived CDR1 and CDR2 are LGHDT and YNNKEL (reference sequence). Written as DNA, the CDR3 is TGTGCCAGCAGCCAACTACAGGATCAGCCCCAGCATTTT. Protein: CASSQLQDQPQHF.

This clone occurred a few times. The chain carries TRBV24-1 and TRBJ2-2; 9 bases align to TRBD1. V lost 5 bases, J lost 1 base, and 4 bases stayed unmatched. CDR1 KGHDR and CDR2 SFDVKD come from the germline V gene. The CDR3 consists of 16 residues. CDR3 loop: CATSGGTGLNTGELFF. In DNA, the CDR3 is TGTGCCACCAGTGGGGGGACAGGGCTGAACACCGGGGAGCTGTTTTTT.